This is a list of T cell receptor beta chains from one sample in a study of PD-1 blockade in classical Hodgkin lymphoma. The method was immunoSEQ multiplex PCR; TCRdb's version includes in-frame clones alone and lacks a portion of them. The sample carries 70,000 to 85,000 clones, roughly 91% recorded once. Sequences were derived from peripheral blood mononuclear cells (PBMCs), sampled at baseline. The receptors stem from a human donor with classical Hodgkin lymphoma. Both conserved end residues are part of each CDR3. A D gene is named only where the DNA matches it firmly. The size entry is marked missing in some rows and otherwise reads once, few, many or a size class.

clone_size	v_call	d_call	j_call	cdr3_aa	cdr3_nt
once	TRBV7-3	.	TRBJ2-2	CASSLIGTGELFF	TGTGCCAGCAGCTTAATAGGCACCGGGGAGCTGTTTTTT
.	TRBV30	.	TRBJ1-1	CAWTTENTEAFF	TGTGCCTGGACGACAGAGAACACTGAAGCTTTCTTT
.	TRBV9	.	TRBJ2-3	CASSVVDPSTDTQYF	TGTGCCAGCAGCGTAGTGGACCCTAGCACAGATACGCAGTATTTT
once	TRBV6-1	TRBD1	TRBJ2-7	CASLGDRAYEQYF	TGTGCCAGCCTGGGGGACAGGGCCTACGAGCAGTACTTC
.	TRBV6-6	.	TRBJ1-1	CASSYSGGHTEAFF	TGTGCCAGCAGTTACTCGGGGGGGCACACTGAAGCTTTCTTT
.	TRBV7-2	.	TRBJ2-2	CASSLGSGELFF	TGTGCCAGCAGCTTAGGTAGTGGGGAGCTGTTTTTT
.	TRBV19	.	TRBJ2-1	CASSLRSGYNNEQFF	TGTGCCAGTAGTTTGCGGTCCGGGTATAACAATGAGCAGTTCTTC
.	TRBV29-1	.	TRBJ2-7	CSVTGQGGLEQYF	TGCAGCGTTACTGGACAGGGAGGGCTCGAGCAGTACTTC
.	TRBV5-1	TRBD2	TRBJ2-1	CASSLLAGGSSYNEQFF	TGCGCCAGCAGCTTGCTAGCGGGGGGAAGCTCCTACAATGAGCAGTTCTTC
.	TRBV6-5	.	TRBJ1-1	CASRRVGNTEAFF	TGTGCCAGCAGGCGGGTGGGGAACACTGAAGCTTTCTTT
once	TRBV6-1	TRBD2	TRBJ2-5	CASSETSGGASQETQYF	TGTGCCAGCAGTGAGACTAGCGGGGGGGCCTCCCAAGAGACCCAGTACTTC
.	TRBV19	.	TRBJ2-1	CASSIAAMGYGYNEQFF	TGTGCCAGTAGTATAGCCGCGATGGGGTACGGCTACAATGAGCAGTTCTTC
once	TRBV4-1	TRBD1	TRBJ2-5	CASSQGTGEETQYF	TGCGCCAGCAGCCAAGGGACAGGGGAAGAGACCCAGTACTTC
.	TRBV4-3	.	TRBJ2-3	CASSQDYHSTDTQYF	TGCGCCAGCAGCCAAGATTACCACAGCACAGATACGCAGTATTTT
.	TRBV27	.	TRBJ1-6	CASSPQRYNSPLHF	TGTGCCAGCAGTCCCCAGAGGTATAATTCACCCCTCCACTTT
.	TRBV5-1	.	TRBJ2-3	CASSLERITQYF	TGCGCCAGCAGCTTGGAACGGATTACGCAGTATTTT
.	TRBV18	.	TRBJ2-3	CASSLVSSTDTQYF	TGTGCCAGCTCACTTGTCTCGAGCACAGATACGCAGTATTTT
.	TRBV2	.	TRBJ2-1	CASSEAWYNEQFF	TGTGCCAGCAGTGAAGCTTGGTACAATGAGCAGTTCTTC
.	TRBV4-3	TRBD1	TRBJ2-7	CASSQHGDRSVEQYF	TGCGCCAGCAGCCAACATGGGGACAGGTCCGTCGAGCAGTACTTC
once	TRBV9	TRBD1	TRBJ1-4	CASSALGGDRGGEKLFF	TGTGCCAGCAGCGCCTTAGGAGGGGACAGGGGCGGCGAAAAACTGTTTTTT
.	TRBV9	TRBD1	TRBJ1-1	CASSLTWDRGLSAFF	TGTGCCAGCAGCCTGACCTGGGACAGGGGGCTGTCAGCTTTCTTT
.	TRBV2	TRBD1	TRBJ1-6	CASSEVYEEQGYSPLHF	TGTGCCAGCAGTGAAGTATATGAGGAACAGGGGTATTCACCCCTCCACTTT
.	TRBV9	.	TRBJ2-1	CASSLLEGALRYEQFF	TGTGCCAGCAGCCTCCTTGAAGGGGCGCTTAGGTATGAGCAGTTCTTC
.	TRBV7-3	.	TRBJ2-3	CASSSLGGPGTDTQYF	TGTGCCAGCAGCTCTCTTGGGGGACCTGGCACAGATACGCAGTATTTT
once	TRBV28	TRBD2	TRBJ2-7	CASSLDLAGGPHEQYF	TGTGCCAGCAGTTTAGACCTAGCGGGAGGGCCACACGAGCAGTACTTC
.	TRBV4-3	.	TRBJ2-3	CASSQDPDWADTQYF	TGCGCCAGCAGCCAAGACCCGGACTGGGCGGATACGCAGTATTTT
.	TRBV27	.	TRBJ2-7	CASSLNLGGYEQYF	TGTGCCAGCAGTCTCAACCTGGGGGGCTACGAGCAGTACTTC
.	TRBV28	.	TRBJ2-5	CASSWRGPREETQYF	TGTGCCAGCAGTTGGCGTGGTCCTAGAGAAGAGACCCAGTACTTC
.	TRBV29-1	.	TRBJ1-1	CSVFPRGNTEAFF	TGCAGCGTTTTTCCCCGGGGGAACACTGAAGCTTTCTTT
.	TRBV19	TRBD2	TRBJ2-6	CASNINTGEGSRSGANVLTF	TGTGCCAGTAATATCAACACTGGGGAGGGCAGCCGCTCTGGGGCCAACGTCCTGACTTTC
.	TRBV27	TRBD1	TRBJ2-2	CASSSGQGGATGELFF	TGTGCCAGCAGCTCTGGACAGGGGGGAGCTACCGGGGAGCTGTTTTTT
.	TRBV11-2	.	TRBJ2-7	CASSANNYEQYF	TGTGCCAGCAGCGCAAACAACTACGAGCAGTACTTC